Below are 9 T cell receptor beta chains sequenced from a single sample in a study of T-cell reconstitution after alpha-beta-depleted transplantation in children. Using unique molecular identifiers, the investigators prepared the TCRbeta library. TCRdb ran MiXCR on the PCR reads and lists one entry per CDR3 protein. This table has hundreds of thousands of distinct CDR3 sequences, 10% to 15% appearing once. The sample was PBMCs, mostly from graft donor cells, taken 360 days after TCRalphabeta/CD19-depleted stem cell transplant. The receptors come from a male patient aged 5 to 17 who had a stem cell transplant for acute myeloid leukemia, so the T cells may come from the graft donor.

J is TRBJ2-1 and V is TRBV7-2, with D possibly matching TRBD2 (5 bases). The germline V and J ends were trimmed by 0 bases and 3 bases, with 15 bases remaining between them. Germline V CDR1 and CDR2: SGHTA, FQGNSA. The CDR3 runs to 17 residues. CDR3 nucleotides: TGTGCCAGCAGCTTAGCCCCCCCGGGAAAGGGCTACAATGAGCAGTTCTTC. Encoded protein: CASSLAPPGKGYNEQFF.

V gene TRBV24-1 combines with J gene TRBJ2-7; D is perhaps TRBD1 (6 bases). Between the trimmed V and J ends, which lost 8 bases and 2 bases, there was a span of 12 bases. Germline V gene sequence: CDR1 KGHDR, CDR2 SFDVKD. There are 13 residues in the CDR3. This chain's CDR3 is CATTETGAYEQYF. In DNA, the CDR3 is TGTGCCACCACGGAGACAGGCGCCTACGAGCAGTACTTC.

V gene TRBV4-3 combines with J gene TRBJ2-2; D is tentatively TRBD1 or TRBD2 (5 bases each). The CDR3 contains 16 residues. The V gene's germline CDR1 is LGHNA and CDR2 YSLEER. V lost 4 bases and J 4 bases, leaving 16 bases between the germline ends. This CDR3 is CASSLRGRDATGELFF. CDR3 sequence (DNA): TGCGCCAGCAGCCTAAGAGGCAGGGACGCCACCGGGGAGCTGTTTTTT.

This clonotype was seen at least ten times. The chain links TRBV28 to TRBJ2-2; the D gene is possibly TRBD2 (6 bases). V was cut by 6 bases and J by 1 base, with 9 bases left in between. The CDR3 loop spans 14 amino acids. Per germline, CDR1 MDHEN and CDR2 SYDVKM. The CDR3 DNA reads TGTGCCAGCAGACTTAGCGGGAACACCGGGGAGCTGTTTTTT. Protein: CASRLSGNTGELFF.

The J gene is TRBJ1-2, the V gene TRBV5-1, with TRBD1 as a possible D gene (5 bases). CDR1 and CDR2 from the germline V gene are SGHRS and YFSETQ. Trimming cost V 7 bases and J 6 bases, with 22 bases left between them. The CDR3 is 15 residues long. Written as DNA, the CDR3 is TGCGCCAGCCGGGGGACCGGACCTTTAGGGGATGGCTACACCTTC. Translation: CASRGTGPLGDGYTF.

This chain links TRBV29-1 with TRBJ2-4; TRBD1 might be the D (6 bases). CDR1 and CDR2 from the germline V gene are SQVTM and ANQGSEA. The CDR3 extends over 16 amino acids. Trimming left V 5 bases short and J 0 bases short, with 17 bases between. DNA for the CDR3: TGCAGCGTTCTGCCTACAGGGAAACTAGCCAAAAACATTCAGTACTTC. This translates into CSVLPTGKLAKNIQYF.

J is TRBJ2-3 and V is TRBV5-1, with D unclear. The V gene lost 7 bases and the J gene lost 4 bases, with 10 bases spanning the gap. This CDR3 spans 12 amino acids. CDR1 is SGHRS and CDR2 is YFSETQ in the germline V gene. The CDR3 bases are TGCGCCAGCCGCAGACTCGCAGATACGCAGTATTTT. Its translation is CASRRLADTQYF.

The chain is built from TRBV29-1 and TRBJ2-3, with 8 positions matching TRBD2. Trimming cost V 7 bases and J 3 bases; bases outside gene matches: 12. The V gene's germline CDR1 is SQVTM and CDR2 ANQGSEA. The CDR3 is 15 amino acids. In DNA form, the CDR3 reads TGCAGCGCAAAACAAGCGGGAGTTGCGACAGATACGCAGTATTTT. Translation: CSAKQAGVATDTQYF.

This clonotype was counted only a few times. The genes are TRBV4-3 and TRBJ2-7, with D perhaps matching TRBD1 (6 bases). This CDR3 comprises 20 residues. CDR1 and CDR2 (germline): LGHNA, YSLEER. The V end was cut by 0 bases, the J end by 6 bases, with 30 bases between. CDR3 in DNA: TGCGCCAGCAGCCAAGATTATACCTGGACAGATTTCAGGTGTTTCCCCGAGCAGTACTTC. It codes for CASSQDYTWTDFRCFPEQYF.